This is a list of T cell receptor beta chains from one sample in a study of cytomegalovirus exposure and HLA in healthy donors. Clones were sequenced by immunoSEQ multiplex PCR, and TCRdb holds only the in-frame ones, with some missing. The sample lists 150,000 to 200,000 clones; about 79% were seen once. Material: PBMCs. The source of these receptors is a man between 40 and 49 years old in good health and CMV-seropositive. Each CDR3 is given with its conserved first and last residue. The order of the fields is D gene, V gene, clone size, J gene, CDR3 DNA, CDR3 protein. D genes are given only for firm matches. Only part of the rows carry a size: once, few, many, or a class if the clone is expanded.

-	TRBV6-6	-	TRBJ2-1	TGTGCCAGCAGCTTGACTACCCGCTCCTACAATGAGCAGTTCTTC	CASSLTTRSYNEQFF
-	TRBV7-9	-	TRBJ2-7	TGTGCCAGCAGCTCCCCGCCTAGAGTTTACGAGCAGTACTTC	CASSSPPRVYEQYF
-	TRBV2	-	TRBJ2-7	TGTGCCAGCAGATGGGGGAGGAGCGAGCAGTACTTC	CASRWGRSEQYF
-	TRBV15	-	TRBJ2-1	TGTGCCACCAGCAGAGGCGGGAATGAGCAGTTCTTC	CATSRGGNEQFF
-	TRBV28	-	TRBJ1-1	TGTGCCAGCAGTTTTCAAGGGGTACGGAACACTGAAGCTTTCTTT	CASSFQGVRNTEAFF
-	TRBV23-1	-	TRBJ2-7	TGCGCCAGCGGAAAAAAGGGGCAGAGAGCCTACGAGCAGTACTTC	CASGKKGQRAYEQYF
-	TRBV5-4	-	TRBJ1-2	TGTGCCAGCAGCTCCCCTTCACAGGGAAAGGACTATGGCTACACCTTC	CASSSPSQGKDYGYTF
TRBD2	TRBV6-1	once	TRBJ2-7	TGTGCCAGCAGTGTGGGCGGGAGATGCGAGCAGTACTTC	CASSVGGRCEQYF
-	TRBV11-1	once	TRBJ2-5	TGTGCCACCGCGGCCTCACCGCTCGAGACCCAGTACTTC	CATAASPLETQYF
-	TRBV7-3	-	TRBJ2-2	TGTGCCAGCAGCAAAGGTCAGGCCACCACCGGGGAGCTGTTTTTT	CASSKGQATTGELFF
TRBD2	TRBV11-2	-	TRBJ2-7	TGTGCCAGCAGCTCGGGGGGACCGGCTAGCCTGATCGAGCAGTACTTC	CASSSGGPASLIEQYF
-	TRBV5-6	once	TRBJ2-5	TGTGCAACGACAGGACCGCAAGAGACCCAGTACTTC	CATTGPQETQYF
-	TRBV6-5	-	TRBJ2-2	TGTGCCAGCAGTTACGTCGGCCGGGATACCGGGGAGCTGTTTTTT	CASSYVGRDTGELFF
-	TRBV7-9	once	TRBJ2-6	TGTGCCAGCAGCCCCCTCGGGTCTGGGGCCAACGTCCTGACTTTC	CASSPLGSGANVLTF
-	TRBV7-9	-	TRBJ2-4	TGTGCCAGCAGCTTAGACAGGAATGGAAACATTCAGTACTTC	CASSLDRNGNIQYF
TRBD1	TRBV4-1	few	TRBJ1-1	TGCGCCAGCAGCCGAACAGGGGAGAGCACTGAAGCTTTCTTT	CASSRTGESTEAFF
TRBD1	TRBV6-1	-	TRBJ1-1	TGTGCCACAGCCGGGACAGGGGGGACTGAAGCTTTCTTT	CATAGTGGTEAFF
-	TRBV19	-	TRBJ1-2	TGTGCCAGTACCCCCAGGCGGGACTATGGCTACACCTTC	CASTPRRDYGYTF
-	TRBV14	-	TRBJ1-2	TGTGCCAGCAGCCAAGTTAGCAGGGGAAGTGGCTACACCTTC	CASSQVSRGSGYTF
-	TRBV21-1	-	TRBJ2-5	TGTGCCAGCAGCAAAGGAGGACAGGGAGGGGGAGAGACCCAGTACTTC	CASSKGGQGGGETQYF